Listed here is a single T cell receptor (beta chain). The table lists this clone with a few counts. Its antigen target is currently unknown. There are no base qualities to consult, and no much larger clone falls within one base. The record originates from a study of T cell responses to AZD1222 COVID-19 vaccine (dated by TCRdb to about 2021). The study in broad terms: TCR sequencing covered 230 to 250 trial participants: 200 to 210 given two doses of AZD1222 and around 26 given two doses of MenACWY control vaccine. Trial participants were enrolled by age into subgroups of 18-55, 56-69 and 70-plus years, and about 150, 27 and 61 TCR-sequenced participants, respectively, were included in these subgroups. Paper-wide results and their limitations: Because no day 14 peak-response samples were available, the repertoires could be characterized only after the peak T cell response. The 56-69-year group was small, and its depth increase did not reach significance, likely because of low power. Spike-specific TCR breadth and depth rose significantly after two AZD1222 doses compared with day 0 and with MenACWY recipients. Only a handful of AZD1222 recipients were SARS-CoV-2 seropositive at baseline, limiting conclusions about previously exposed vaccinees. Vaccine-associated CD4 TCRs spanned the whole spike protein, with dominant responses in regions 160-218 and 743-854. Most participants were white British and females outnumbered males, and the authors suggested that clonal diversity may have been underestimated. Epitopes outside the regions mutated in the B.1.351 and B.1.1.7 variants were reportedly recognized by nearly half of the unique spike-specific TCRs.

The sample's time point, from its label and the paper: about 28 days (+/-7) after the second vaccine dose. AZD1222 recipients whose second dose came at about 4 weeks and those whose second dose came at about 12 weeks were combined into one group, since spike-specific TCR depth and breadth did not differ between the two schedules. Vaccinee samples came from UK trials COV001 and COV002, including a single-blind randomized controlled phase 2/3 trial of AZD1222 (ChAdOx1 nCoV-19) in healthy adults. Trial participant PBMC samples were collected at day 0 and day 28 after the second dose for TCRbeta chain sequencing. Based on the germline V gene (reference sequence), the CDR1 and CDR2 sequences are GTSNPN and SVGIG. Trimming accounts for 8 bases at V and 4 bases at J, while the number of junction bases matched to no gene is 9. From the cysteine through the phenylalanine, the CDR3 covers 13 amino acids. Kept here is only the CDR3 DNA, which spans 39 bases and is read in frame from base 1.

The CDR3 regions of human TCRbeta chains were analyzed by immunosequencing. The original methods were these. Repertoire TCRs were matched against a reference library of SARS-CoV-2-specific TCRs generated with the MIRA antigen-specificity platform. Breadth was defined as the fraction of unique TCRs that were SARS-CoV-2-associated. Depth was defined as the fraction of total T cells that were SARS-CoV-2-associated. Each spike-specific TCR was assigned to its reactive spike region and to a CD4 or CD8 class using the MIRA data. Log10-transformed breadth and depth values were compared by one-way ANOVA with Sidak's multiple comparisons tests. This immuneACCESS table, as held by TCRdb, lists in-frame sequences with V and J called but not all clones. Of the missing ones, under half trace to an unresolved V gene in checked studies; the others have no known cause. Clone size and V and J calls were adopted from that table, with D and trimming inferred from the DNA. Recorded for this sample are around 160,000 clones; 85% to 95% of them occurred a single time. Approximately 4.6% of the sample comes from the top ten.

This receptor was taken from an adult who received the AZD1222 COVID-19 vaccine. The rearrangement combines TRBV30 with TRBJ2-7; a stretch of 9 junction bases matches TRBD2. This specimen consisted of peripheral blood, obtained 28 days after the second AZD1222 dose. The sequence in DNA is TGTGCCACCTATAGCGGGAGCGGGTACGAGCAGTACTTC. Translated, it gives CATYSGSGYEQYF.